This TCR beta chain appears in the sequencing data of a study of T cell clonality in common variable immunodeficiency. Study-wide findings and caveats: Fewer deletions and N-nucleotide insertions were reportedly seen in common variable immunodeficiency TCR beta sequences. CVID subjects showed higher TCRbeta clonality than healthy controls.

Germline lookup yields CDR1 PRHDT and CDR2 FYEKMQ (reference sequence). The CDR3 runs 16 residues. V lost 5 bases to trimming and J lost 5 bases; unmatched junction nucleotides: 8. Produced via immunoSEQ multiplex PCR; TCRdb's table is partial and in-frame only. The sample includes about 28,000 clones, none of them occurring once. Patients and controls were mostly of Caucasian heritage. For at least one year, all CVID subjects received replacement immunoglobulin. Blood came from CVID subjects not ill and not taking immunomodulatory or immunosuppressive medication. This clone was counted only a few times. The target antigen is unknown. The read halts 3 residues ahead of the CDR3 end, with the missing end drawn from the germline J gene.

This receptor was taken from a human donor with common variable immunodeficiency. The specimen was peripheral blood mononuclear cells. J is TRBJ2-5 and V is TRBV13; the match to TRBD2 covers 13 bases. CDR3 DNA (partial): TGTGCCAGCAGCACGCTACTAGCGGGGGGGCGCGAGACC. It yields the protein CASSTLLAGGRET. The complete CDR3 protein is CASSTLLAGGRETQYF. The whole variable domain, remainder taken from reference TRBV13 and TRBJ2-5, is AAGVIQSPRHLIKEKRETATLKCYPIPRHDTVYWYQQGPGQDPQFLISFYEKMQSDKGSIPDRFSAQQFSDYHSELNMSSLELGDSALYFCASSTLLAGGRETQYFGPGTRLLVL.